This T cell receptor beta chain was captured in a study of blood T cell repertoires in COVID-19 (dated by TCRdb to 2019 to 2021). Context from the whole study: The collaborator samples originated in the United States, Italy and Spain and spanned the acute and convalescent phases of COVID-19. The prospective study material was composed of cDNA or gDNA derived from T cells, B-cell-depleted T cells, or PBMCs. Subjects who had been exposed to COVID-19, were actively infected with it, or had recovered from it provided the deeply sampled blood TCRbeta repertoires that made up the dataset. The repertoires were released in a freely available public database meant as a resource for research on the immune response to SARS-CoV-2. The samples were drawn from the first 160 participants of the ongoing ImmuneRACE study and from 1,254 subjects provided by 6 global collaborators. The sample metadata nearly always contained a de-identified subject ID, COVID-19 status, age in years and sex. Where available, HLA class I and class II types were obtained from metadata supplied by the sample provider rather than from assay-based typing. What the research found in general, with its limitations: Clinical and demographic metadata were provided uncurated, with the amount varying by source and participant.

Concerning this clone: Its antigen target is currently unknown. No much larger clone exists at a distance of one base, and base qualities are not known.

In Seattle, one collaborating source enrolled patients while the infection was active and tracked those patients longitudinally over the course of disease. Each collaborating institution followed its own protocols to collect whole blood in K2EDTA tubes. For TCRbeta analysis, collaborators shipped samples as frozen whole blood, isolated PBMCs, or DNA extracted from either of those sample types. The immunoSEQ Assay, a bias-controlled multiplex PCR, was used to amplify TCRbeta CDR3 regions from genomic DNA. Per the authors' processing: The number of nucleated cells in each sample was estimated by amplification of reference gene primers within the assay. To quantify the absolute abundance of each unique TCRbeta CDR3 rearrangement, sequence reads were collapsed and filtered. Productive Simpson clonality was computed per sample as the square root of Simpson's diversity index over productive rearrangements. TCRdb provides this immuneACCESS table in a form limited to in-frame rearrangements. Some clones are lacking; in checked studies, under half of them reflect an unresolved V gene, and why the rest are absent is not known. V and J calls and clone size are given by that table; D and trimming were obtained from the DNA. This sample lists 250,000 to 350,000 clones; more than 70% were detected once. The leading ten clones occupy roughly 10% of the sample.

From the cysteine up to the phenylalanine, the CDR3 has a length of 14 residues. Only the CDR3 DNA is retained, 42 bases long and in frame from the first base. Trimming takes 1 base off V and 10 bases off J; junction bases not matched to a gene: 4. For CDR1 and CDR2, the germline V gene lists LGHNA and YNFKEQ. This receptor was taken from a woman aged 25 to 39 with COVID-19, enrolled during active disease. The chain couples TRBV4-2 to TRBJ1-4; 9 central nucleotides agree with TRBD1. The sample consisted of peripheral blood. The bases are TGTGCCAGCAGCCAAGGGGACAGGGAGTCAAAACTGTTTTTT. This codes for CASSQGDRESKLFF.